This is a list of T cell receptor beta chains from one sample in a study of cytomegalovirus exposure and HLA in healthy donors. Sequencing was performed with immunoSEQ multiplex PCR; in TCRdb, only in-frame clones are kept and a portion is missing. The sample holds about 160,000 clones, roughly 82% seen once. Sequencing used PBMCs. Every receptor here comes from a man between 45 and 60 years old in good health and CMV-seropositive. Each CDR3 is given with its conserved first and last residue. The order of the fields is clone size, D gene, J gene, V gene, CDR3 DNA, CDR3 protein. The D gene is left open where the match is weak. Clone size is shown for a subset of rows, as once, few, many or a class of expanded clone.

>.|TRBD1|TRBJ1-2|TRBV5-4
TGTGCCAGCAGCCTCACAGGGGTCCACAATGGCTACACCTTC
CASSLTGVHNGYTF
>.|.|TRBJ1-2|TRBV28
TGTGCCAGCAGCCCGGGAGGGGCTAGGGCCTATGGTGGCTACACCTTC
CASSPGGARAYGGYTF
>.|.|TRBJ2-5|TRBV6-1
TGTGCCAGCAGAGGGGTCGGTGAGACCCAGTACTTC
CASRGVGETQYF
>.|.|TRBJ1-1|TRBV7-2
TGTGCCAGCAGCTTTAACTCGAACACTGAAGCTTTCTTT
CASSFNSNTEAFF
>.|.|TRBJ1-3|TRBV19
TGTGCCAGTAGTATAGCGGGTCTGCAATTCTCTGGAAACACCATATATTTT
CASSIAGLQFSGNTIYF
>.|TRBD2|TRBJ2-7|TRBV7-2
TGTGCCAGCAGCTTAGTAGCGGGAGTAGGTTACGAGCAGTACTTC
CASSLVAGVGYEQYF
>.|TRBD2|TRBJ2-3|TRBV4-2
TGTGCCAGCAGCCAAGGACTAGCGGGGGGAAAAGTCGATACGCAGTATTTT
CASSQGLAGGKVDTQYF
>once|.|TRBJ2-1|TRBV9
TGTGCCAGCAGCGTAGGGTCGCCCCGGAGGGTGAATGAGCAGTTCTTC
CASSVGSPRRVNEQFF
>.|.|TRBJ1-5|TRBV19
TGTGCCAGTAGTATAGGCGCAGGGCACAATCAGCCCCAGCATTTT
CASSIGAGHNQPQHF
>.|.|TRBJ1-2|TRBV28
TGTGCCAGCAGTACATCTCACAGGGTTACGACCTTC
CASSTSHRVTTF
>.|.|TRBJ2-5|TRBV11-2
TGTGCCAGCAGCTTAGGCAGCCAAGAGACCCAGTACTTC
CASSLGSQETQYF
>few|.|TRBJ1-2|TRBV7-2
TGTGCCAGCAGCTTCAAACAGGTCTTAGGCTACACCTTC
CASSFKQVLGYTF
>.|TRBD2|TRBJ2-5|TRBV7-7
TGTGCTAGCAGCTTAGCGCTGACTAGCGGGCCAGAGACCCAGTACTTC
CASSLALTSGPETQYF
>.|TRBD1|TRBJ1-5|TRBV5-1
TGCGCCAGCAGCTTGGGGACAGGGGGGCAGCCCCAGCATTTT
CASSLGTGGQPQHF
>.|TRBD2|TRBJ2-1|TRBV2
TGTGCCAGCACCCCACCAACCGGGAGGAGGTGGGCTAAGGAGCAGTTCTTC
CASTPPTGRRWAKEQFF
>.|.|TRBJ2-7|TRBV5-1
TGCGCCAGCAGCTTGGACTACAGGGAAATGGACGAGCAGTACTTC
CASSLDYREMDEQYF
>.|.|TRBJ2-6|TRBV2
TGTGCCAGCAGTGAAGAACAGCCGGCCTCTGGGGCCAACGTCCTGACTTTC
CASSEEQPASGANVLTF
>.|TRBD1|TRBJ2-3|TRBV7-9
TGTGCCAGCAGCTTAGTTTTGGGACAGGGGGCAACAGATACGCAGTATTTT
CASSLVLGQGATDTQYF
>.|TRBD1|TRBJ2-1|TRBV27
TGTGCCAGCAGTTGGACAGGGTTTGATGAGCAGTTCTTC
CASSWTGFDEQFF
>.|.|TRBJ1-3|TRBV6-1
TGTGCCAGCAGTGAAGAAGACAGATACTCTGGAAACACCATATATTTT
CASSEEDRYSGNTIYF
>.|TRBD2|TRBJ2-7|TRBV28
TGTGCCAGCCGGGAGAGCGGGGGTTTGCCCTACGAGCAGTACTTC
CASRESGGLPYEQYF
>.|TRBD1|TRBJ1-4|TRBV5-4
TGTGCCAGCAGCGCTGGACAGGCAAATGAAAAACTGTTTTTT
CASSAGQANEKLFF
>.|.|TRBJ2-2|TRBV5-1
TGCGCCAGCAGCTTCACTAGCCCGAACACCGGGGAGCTGTTTTTT
CASSFTSPNTGELFF
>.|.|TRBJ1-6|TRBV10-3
TGTGCCATCAGAGGGGACATACCGAGTAGACCCCTCCACTTT
CAIRGDIPSRPLHF
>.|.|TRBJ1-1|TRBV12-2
TGTGCAAGTCGCCCTTTAACAGGGGACCCCGTGAACACTGAAGCTTTCTTT
CASRPLTGDPVNTEAFF
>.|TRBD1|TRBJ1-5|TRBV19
TGTGCCAGTAGTATATTGGGACAGGGGGATCAGCCCCAGCATTTT
CASSILGQGDQPQHF
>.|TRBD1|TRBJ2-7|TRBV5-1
TGCGCCAGCAGCTCGCCGGAAGGGACAGGGGGTATCGAGCAGTACTTC
CASSSPEGTGGIEQYF
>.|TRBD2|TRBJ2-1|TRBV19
TGTGCCAGTAGTGTCTGGGCTAGCGGGGACGATGAGCAGTTCTTC
CASSVWASGDDEQFF
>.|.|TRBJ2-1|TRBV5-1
TGCGCCAGCAGCCTTCAGGGCAATGAGCAGTTCTTC
CASSLQGNEQFF
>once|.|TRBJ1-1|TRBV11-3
TGTGCCAGCAGCCCGCGGGTATTAAACACTGAAGCTTTCTTT
CASSPRVLNTEAFF
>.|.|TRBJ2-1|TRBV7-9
TGTGCCAGCACTACAGTTAATTCCTACAATGAGCAGTTCTTC
CASTTVNSYNEQFF
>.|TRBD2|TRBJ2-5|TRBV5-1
TGCGCCAGCGCCGGACTAGCGGGAGTAGAGACCCAGTACTTC
CASAGLAGVETQYF
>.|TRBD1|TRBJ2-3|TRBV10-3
TGTGCCACCTCAGACAGGGGGATCGATACGCAGTATTTT
CATSDRGIDTQYF
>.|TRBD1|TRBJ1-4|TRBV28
TGTGCCAGCAGTTTCCAGGGGGTTAATGAAAAACTGTTTTTT
CASSFQGVNEKLFF
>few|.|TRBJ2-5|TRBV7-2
TGTGCCAGCACCCCGAGGCAGGGAGAGACCCAGTACTTC
CASTPRQGETQYF
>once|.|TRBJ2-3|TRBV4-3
TGCGCCAGCAGCCAAAGGACAGACCGCACAGATACGCAGTATTTT
CASSQRTDRTDTQYF
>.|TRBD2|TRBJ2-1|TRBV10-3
TGTGCCATCAACCCCGGCGGGCTAGCGGGAGGGGGTGAGCAGTTCTTC
CAINPGGLAGGGEQFF
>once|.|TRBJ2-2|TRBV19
TGTGCCAGTAGTATAAGTCCCAGGGACTACACCGGGGAGCTGTTTTTT
CASSISPRDYTGELFF
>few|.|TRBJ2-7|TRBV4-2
TGTGCCAGCAGCCAAGATGACAACTCCTACGAGCAGTACTTC
CASSQDDNSYEQYF
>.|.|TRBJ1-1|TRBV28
TGTGCCACCCTACGGCGGCAGATAGCGTTGAACACTGAAGCTTTCTTT
CATLRRQIALNTEAFF
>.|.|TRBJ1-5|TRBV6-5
TGTGCCAGCAGTTACTCGAGCGAATATAGCAATCAGCCCCAGCATTTT
CASSYSSEYSNQPQHF
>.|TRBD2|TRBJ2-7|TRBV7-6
TGTGCCAGCAGCAGCACTAGCGGGATGAGGTACGAGCAGTACTTC
CASSSTSGMRYEQYF
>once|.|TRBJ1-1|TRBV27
TGTGCCAGCAGTACTTCAGGGGAGAACACTGAAGCTTTCTTT
CASSTSGENTEAFF
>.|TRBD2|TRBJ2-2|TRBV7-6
TGTGCCAGCAGCTCGGGACTACCCGGCACCGGGGAGCTGTTTTTT
CASSSGLPGTGELFF
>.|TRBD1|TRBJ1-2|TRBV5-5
TGTGCCAGCAGCTTGGGAGGACAGGGGATTGGCTACACCTTC
CASSLGGQGIGYTF
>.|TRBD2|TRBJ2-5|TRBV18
TGTGCCAGCTCTCCGGGAGGGCCGAAAGAGACCCAGTACTTC
CASSPGGPKETQYF
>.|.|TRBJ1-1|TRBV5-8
TGTGCCAGCAGCTTGGCAGCGACGGTCACTGAAGCTTTCTTT
CASSLAATVTEAFF
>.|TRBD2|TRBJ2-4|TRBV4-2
TGTGCCAGCAGCCAAGAGCGAGAGCGGGGGGGCGGGGCCAAAAACATTCAGTACTTC
CASSQERERGGGAKNIQYF
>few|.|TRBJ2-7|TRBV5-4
TGTGCCAGCAGCTTAATTGGGGGCGCGTCCTACGAGCAGTACTTC
CASSLIGGASYEQYF
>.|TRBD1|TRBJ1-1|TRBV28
TGTGCCAGCAGAAGGACAGGGAGACTCTCTGAAGCTTTCTTT
CASRRTGRLSEAFF
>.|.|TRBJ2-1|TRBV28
TGTGCCAGCAGTTTAGGGGACTCCAATGAGCAGTTCTTC
CASSLGDSNEQFF
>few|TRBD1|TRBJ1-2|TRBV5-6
TGTGCCAGCAGCTTGGACAGGGGAGGCTATGGCTACACCTTC
CASSLDRGGYGYTF
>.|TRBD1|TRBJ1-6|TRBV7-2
TGTGCCAGCAGCCGACAACCGGGACAGATCCTTTCACCCCTCCACTTT
CASSRQPGQILSPLHF
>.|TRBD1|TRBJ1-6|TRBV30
TGTGCCTGGAGTCCCGGGACAGGGGGATCCTATAATTCACCCCTCCACTTT
CAWSPGTGGSYNSPLHF
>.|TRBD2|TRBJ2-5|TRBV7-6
TGTGCCAGCACCAATGTGAGCGGGGGGCTTGAAGAGACCCAGTACTTC
CASTNVSGGLEETQYF
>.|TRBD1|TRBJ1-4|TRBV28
TGTGCCAGCAGTTTATGGGCAGGGGGAGAAAAACTGTTTTTT
CASSLWAGGEKLFF
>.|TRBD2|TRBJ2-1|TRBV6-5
TGTGCCAGCAGTTACTCGAGCGGGAAAGGCTACAATGAGCAGTTCTTC
CASSYSSGKGYNEQFF
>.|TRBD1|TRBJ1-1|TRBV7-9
TGTTCCAGCAGCTTTCAGGGGGCAAAGGACACTGAAGCTTTCTTT
CSSSFQGAKDTEAFF